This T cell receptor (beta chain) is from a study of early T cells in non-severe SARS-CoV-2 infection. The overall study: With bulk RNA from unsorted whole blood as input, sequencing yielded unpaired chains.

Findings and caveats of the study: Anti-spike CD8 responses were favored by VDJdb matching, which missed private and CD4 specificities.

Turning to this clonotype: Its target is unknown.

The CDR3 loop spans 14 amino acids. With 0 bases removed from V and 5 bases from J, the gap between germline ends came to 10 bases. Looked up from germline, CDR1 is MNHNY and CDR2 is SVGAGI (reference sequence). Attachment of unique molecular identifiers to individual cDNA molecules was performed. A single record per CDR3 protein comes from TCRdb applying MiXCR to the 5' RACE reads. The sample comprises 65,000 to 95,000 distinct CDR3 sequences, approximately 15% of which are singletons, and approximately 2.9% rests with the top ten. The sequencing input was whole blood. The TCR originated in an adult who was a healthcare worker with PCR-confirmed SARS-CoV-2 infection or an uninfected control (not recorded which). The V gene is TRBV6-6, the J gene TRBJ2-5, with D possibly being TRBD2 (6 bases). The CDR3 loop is CASSYSLGRETQYF. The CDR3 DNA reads TGTGCCAGCAGTTACTCGTTAGGGAGGGAGACCCAGTACTTC.